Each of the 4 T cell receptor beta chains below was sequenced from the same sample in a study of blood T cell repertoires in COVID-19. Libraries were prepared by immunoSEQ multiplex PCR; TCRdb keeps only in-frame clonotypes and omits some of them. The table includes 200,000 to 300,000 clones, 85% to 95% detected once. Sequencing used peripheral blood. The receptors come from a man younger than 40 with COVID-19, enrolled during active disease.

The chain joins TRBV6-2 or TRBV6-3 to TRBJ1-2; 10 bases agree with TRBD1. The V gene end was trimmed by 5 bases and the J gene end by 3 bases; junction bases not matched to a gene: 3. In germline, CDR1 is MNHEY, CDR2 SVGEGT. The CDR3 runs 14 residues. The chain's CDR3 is CASSRGTGDYGYTF. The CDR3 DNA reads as TGTGCCAGCAGTCGAGGGACAGGGGACTATGGCTACACCTTC.

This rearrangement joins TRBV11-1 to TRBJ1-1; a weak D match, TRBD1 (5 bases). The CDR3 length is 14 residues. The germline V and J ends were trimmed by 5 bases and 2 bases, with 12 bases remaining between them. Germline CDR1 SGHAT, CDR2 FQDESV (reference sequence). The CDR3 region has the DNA TGTGCCAGCAGCCACAGACAGCCAAACACTGAAGCTTTCTTT. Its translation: CASSHRQPNTEAFF.

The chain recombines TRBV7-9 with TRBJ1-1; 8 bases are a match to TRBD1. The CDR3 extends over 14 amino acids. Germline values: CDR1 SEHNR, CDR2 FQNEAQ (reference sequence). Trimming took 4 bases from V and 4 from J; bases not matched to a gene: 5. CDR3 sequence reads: CASSSGQGSTEAFF. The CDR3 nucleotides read TGTGCCAGCAGCTCTGGACAGGGAAGCACTGAAGCTTTCTTT.

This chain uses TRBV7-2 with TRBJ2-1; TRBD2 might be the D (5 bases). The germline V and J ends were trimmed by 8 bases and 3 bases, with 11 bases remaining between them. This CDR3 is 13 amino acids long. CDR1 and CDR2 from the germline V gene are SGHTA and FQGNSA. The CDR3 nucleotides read TGTGCCAGCCAACTAGGAATCTACAATGAGCAGTTCTTC. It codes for CASQLGIYNEQFF.